This T cell receptor beta chain is drawn from a study of cytomegalovirus exposure and HLA in healthy donors. The V end was cut by 6 bases, the J end by 4 bases, with 10 bases between. Germline V lookup: CDR1 MRHNA, CDR2 SNTAGT. The CDR3 runs to 13 residues. It was with 60 Vbeta and 13 Jbeta primers that the PCR ran. Here immunoSEQ multiplex PCR was the method, and the copy in TCRdb shows in-frame clones only, minus some. The sample contains 200,000 to 250,000 clones, around 88% of which appear only once. The study's findings and limits: V- and J-gene trimming in TCR beta was tied to a missense DCLRE1C variant by an analysis performed later. Three chains linked to CMV were shown in vitro to be specific for CMV antigens. The records held CMV serostatus as the only immune exposure information. Most TCR beta V segments were productive about 87% or about 30% of the time in an earlier analysis.

In this sample, this clone turned up once. Its matching antigen is unknown. This sequence joins TRBV6-4 and TRBJ1-5, with D hard to call. The source is a woman between 18 and 29 years old in good health and CMV-seronegative. Material for sequencing was PBMCs. Here the CDR3 reads CASSLEANQPQHF. CDR3 DNA sequence: TGTGCCAGCAGCCTGGAGGCTAATCAGCCCCAGCATTTT.